This TCR beta chain was documented in a study of shared clonotypes between healthy human individuals. As for this clone: The same CDR3 arises from other DNA sequences in this sample as well.

Trimming removed 0 bases at V and 1 base at J, with 4 bases between. The germline CDR1 and CDR2 sequences are LNHDA and SQIVND (reference sequence). This CDR3 region has 14 residues. Assay: immunoSEQ multiplex PCR; the TCRdb copy retains only in-frame clones and omits some. The table has 1.6 million or so clones, less than 99% seen once. Sequencing used naive CD4+ T cells sorted from blood. Subset specified: CD45RA+ positively selected. This TCR derives from a man aged 30 to 45 in good health. The chain combines TRBV19 with TRBJ1-5; D is unresolved. CDR3 region: CASSIDGSNQPQHF. The CDR3 DNA reads TGTGCCAGTAGTATAGACGGCAGCAATCAGCCCCAGCATTTT.